This T cell receptor beta chain came from a study of T cell clones after liver transplantation. The method was immunoSEQ multiplex PCR; TCRdb's version includes in-frame clones alone and lacks a portion of them. The table records approximately 72,000 clones, 90% of them present only once. This clone appeared once. This clonotype was obtained from a human donor who received a liver transplant. The sample here was CD4+ T cells from blood, taken before liver transplant.

The CDR3 loop reads CASSAGPQLTDTQYF. The CDR3 region has the DNA TGCGCCAGCAGCGCGGGACCCCAACTCACAGATACGCAGTATTTT. This chain uses TRBV5-1 with TRBJ2-3; D is possibly TRBD2 (6 bases). The CDR3 loop spans 15 amino acids. Germline-derived CDR1 and CDR2 are SGHRS and YFSETQ. Trimming took off 4 bases at V and 2 bases at J, with 14 bases between the two ends. The full variable domain, with the rest looked up from reference TRBV5-1 and TRBJ2-3, is KAGVTQTPRYLIKTRGQQVTLSCSPISGHRSVSWYQQTPGQGLQFLFEYFSETQRNKGNFPGRFSGRQFSNSRSEMNVSTLELGDSALYLCASSAGPQLTDTQYFGPGTRLTVL.